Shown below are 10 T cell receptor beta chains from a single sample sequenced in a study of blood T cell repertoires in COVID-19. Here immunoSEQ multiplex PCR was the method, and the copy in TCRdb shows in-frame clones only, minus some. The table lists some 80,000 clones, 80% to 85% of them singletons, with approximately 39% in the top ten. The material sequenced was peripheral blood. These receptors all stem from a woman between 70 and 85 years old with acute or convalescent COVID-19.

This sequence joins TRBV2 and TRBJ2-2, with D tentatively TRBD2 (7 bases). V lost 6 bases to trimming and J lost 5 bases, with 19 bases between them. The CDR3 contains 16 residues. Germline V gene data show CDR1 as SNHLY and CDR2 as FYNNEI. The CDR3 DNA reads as TGTGCCAGCAGCAGGGGACTACCTCGAGGGACCGGGGAGCTGTTTTTT. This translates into CASSRGLPRGTGELFF. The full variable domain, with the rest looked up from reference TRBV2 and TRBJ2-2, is EPEVTQTPSHQVTQMGQEVILRCVPISNHLYFYWYRQILGQKVEFLVSFYNNEISEKSEIFDDQFSVERPDGSNFTLKIRSTKLEDSAMYFCASSRGLPRGTGELFFGEGSRLTVL.

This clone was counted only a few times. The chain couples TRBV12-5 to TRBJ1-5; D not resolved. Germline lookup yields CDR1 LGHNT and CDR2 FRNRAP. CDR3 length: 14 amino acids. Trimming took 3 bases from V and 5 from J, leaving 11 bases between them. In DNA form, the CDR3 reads TGTGCTAGTGGTTTCTCGAGCCTATATCAGCCCCAGCATTTT. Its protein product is CASGFSSLYQPQHF.

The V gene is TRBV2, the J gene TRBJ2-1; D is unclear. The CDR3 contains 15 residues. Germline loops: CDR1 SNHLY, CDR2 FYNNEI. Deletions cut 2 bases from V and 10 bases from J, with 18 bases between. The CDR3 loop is CASSELPGFDPEQFF. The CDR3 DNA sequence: TGTGCCAGCAGTGAACTACCGGGTTTCGACCCGGAGCAGTTCTTC.

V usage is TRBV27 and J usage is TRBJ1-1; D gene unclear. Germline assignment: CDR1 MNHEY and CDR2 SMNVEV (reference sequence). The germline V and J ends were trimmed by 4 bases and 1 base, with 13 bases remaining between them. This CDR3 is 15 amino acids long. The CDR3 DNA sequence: TGTGCCAGCAGTTCAACTAGTGATCCGAACACTGAAGCTTTCTTT. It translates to CASSSTSDPNTEAFF.

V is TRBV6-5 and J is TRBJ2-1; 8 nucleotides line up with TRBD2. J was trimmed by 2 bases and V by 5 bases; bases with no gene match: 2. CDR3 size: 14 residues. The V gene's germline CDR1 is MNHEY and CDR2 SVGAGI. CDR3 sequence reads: CASSPGLAYNEQFF. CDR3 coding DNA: TGTGCCAGCAGTCCGGGACTAGCCTACAATGAGCAGTTCTTC.

This CDR3 is CATSGTGNTEAFF. CDR3 nucleotides: TGTGCCACCTCCGGGACAGGGAACACTGAAGCTTTCTTT. This chain connects TRBV6-1 to TRBJ1-1; TRBD1 aligns across 8 bases. The CDR3 is made up of 13 amino acids. The junction had 5 bases not matched to a gene; V was cut back by 10 bases and J by 1 base. Germline values: CDR1 MNHNS, CDR2 SASEGT.

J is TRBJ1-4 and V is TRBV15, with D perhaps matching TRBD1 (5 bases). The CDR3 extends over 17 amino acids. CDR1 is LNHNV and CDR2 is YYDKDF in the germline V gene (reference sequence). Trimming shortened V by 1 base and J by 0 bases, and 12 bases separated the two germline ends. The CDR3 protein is CATSRGQTRATNEKLFF. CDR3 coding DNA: TGTGCCACCAGCAGAGGACAGACCCGTGCAACTAATGAAAAACTGTTTTTT.

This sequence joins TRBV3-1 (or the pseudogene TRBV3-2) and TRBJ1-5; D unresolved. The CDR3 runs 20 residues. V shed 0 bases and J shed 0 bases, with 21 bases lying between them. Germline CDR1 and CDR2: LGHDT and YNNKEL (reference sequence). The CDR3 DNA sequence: TGTGCCAGCAGCCAAGAGAGGGAAACAGCCGTAGCCTATAGCAATCAGCCCCAGCATTTT. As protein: CASSQERETAVAYSNQPQHF.

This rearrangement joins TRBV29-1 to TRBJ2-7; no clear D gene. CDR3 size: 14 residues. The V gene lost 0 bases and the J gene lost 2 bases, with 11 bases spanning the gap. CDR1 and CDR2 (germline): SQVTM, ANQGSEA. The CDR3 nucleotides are TGCAGCGTTGAAGATCGCAGAATCCCCTACGAGCAGTACTTC. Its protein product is CSVEDRRIPYEQYF.

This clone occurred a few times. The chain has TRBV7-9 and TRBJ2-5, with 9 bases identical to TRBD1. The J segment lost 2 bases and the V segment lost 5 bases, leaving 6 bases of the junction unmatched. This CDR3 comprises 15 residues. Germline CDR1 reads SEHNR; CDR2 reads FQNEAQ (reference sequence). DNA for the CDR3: TGTGCCAGCAGCCAGGACAGGGGAATACAAGAGACCCAGTACTTC. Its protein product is CASSQDRGIQETQYF.